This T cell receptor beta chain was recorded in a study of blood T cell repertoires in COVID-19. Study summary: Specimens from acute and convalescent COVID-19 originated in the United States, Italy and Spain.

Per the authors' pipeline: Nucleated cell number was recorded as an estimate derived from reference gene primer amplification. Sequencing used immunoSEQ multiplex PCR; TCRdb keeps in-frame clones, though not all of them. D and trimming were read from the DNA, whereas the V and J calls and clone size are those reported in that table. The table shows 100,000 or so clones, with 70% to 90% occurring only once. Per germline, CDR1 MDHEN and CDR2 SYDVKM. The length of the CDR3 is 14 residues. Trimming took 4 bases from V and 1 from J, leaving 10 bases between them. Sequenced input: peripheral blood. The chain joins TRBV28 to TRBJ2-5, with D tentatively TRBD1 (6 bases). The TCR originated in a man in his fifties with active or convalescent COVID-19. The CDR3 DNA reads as TGTGCCAGCAGTTCCGGACAGTTCCAAGAGACCCAGTACTTC. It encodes CASSSGQFQETQYF.